This entry concerns a single T cell receptor (beta chain). What it binds is unknown. This record belongs to a study of shared clonotypes between healthy human individuals. Study details: Used for every donor were three CD4 naive, three CD4 memory, two CD8 naive and one CD8 memory plate.

The CDR3 length is 14 residues. With 5 bases removed from V and 7 bases from J, the gap between germline ends came to 14 bases. Per the germline V gene, CDR1 is MDHEN and CDR2 is SYDVKM. Original handling: Owing to the provision of junction-only sequences devoid of quality scores by immunoSEQ, filtering differed. This table comes from immunoSEQ multiplex PCR, and its TCRdb copy is limited to in-frame clones, with some not included. V and J calls and clone size are given by that table; D and trimming were obtained from the DNA. This sample has 1.5 million to 2.5 million clones, with about 95% found just once. Study-level results: Lower generation probabilities were found for non-shared clonotypes than for those shared by all four donors.

It was CD45RO-negative cells, positively selected for CCR7, that made up naive CD8 cells, with terminally differentiated effector memory CD45RA+ cells excluded. Input material: naive CD8+ T cells sorted from blood. The sequence was collected from a man aged 18 to 29 in good health. The chain joins TRBV28 to TRBJ1-4; tentatively, D is TRBD1 (6 bases). CDR3: CASSDEGQSEKLFF. As DNA, the CDR3 is TGTGCCAGCAGTGACGAGGGACAAAGTGAAAAACTGTTTTTT. Combining the CDR3 with reference TRBV28 and TRBJ1-4 gives the whole variable domain DVKVTQSSRYLVKRTGEKVFLECVQDMDHENMFWYRQDPGLGLRLIYFSYDVKMKEKGDIPEGYSVSREKKERFSLILESASTNQTSMYLCASSDEGQSEKLFFGSGTQLSVL.